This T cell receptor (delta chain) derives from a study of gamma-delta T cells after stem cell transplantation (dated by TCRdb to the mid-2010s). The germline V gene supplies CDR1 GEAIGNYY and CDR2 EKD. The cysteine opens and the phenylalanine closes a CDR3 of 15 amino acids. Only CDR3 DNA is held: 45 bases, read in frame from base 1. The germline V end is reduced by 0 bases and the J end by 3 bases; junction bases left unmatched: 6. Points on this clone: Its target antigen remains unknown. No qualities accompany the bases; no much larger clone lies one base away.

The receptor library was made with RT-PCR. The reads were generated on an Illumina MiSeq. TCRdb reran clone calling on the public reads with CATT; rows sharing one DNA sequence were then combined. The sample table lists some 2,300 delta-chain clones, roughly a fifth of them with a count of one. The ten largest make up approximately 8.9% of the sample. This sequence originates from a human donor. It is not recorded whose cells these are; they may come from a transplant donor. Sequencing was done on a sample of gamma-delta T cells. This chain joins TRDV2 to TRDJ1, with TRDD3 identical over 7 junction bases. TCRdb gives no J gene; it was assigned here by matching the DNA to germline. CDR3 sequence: CACDTRSGYADKLIF. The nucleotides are TGTGCCTGTGACACCAGAAGCGGATACGCCGATAAACTCATCTTT.